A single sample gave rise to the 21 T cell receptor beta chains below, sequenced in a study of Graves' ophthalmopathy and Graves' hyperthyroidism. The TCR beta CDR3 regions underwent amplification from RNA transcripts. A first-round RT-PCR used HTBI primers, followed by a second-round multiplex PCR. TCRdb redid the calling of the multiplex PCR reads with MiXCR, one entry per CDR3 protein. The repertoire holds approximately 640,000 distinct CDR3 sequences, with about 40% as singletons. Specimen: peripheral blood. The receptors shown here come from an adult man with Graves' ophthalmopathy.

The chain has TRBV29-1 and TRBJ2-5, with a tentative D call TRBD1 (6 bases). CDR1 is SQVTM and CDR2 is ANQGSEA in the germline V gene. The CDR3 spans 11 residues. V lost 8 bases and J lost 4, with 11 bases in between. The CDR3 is CSLDSPETQYF. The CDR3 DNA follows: TGCAGCTTGGACAGCCCAGAGACCCAGTACTTC.

The CDR3 loop is CAIIPRARHEQFF. The CDR3, as DNA: TGTGCCATCATTCCCCGCGCGCGGCATGAGCAGTTCTTC. The chain employs TRBV10-3 and TRBJ2-5; D gene unclear. The J call is in doubt because the DNA end fits TRBJ2-1 better. The length of the CDR3 is 13 residues. Germline V gene sequence: CDR1 ENHRY, CDR2 SYGVKD.

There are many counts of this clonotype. CDR3 sequence reads: CSALGGAGNSPLHF. As DNA, the CDR3 is TGCAGTGCCCTCGGTGGGGCGGGCAATTCACCCCTCCACTTT. The chain has TRBV20-1 and TRBJ1-6; tentatively, D is TRBD1 (5 bases). V lost 6 bases, J lost 7 bases, and 16 bases lay in between. The CDR3 is made up of 14 amino acids. Germline lookup yields CDR1 DFQATT and CDR2 SNEGSKA (reference sequence).

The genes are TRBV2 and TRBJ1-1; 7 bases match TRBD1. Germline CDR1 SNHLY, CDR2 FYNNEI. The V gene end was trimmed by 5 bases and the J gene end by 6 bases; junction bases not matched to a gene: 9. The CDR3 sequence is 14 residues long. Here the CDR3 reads CASSLGGSPSEAFF. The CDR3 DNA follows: TGTGCCAGCAGTTTAGGGGGCTCCCCCTCTGAAGCTTTCTTT.

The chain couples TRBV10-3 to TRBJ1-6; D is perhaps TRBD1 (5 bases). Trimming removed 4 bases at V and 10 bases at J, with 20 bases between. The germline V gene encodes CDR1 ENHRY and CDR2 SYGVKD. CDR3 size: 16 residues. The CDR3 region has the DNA TGTGCCATCAGTGTTTCGTCGGGGGGTCTAGGGTCACCCCTCCACTTT. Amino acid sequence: CAISVSSGGLGSPLHF.

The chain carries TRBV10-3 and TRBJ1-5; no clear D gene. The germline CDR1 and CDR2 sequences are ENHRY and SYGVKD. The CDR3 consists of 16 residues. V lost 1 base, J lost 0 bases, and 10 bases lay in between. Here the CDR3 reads CAISELGRDSNQPQHF. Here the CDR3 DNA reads TGTGCCATCAGTGAGTTAGGGAGAGATAGCAATCAGCCCCAGCATTTT.

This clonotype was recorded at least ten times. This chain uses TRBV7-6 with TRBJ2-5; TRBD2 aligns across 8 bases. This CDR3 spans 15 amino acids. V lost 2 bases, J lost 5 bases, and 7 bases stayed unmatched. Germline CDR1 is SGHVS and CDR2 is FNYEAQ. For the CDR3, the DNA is TGTGCCAGCAGCTTAACGGGAGGGCCCGGGGAGACCCAGTACTTC. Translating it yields CASSLTGGPGETQYF.

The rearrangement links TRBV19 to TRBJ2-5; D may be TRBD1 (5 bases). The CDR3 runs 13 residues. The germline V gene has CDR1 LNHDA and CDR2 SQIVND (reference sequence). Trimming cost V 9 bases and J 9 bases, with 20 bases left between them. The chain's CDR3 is CASSPRSGQPQYF. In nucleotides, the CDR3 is TGTGCCAGCAGCCCGCGGTCAGGGCAGCCCCAGTACTTC.

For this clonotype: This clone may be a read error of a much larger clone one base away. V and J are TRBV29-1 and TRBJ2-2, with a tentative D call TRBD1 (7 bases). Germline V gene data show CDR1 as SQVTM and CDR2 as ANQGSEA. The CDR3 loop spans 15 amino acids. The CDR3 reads CGVGGRGDVTGELFF. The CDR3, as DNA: TGCGGCGTTGGTGGCAGGGGGGATGTCACCGGGGAGCTGTTTTTT.

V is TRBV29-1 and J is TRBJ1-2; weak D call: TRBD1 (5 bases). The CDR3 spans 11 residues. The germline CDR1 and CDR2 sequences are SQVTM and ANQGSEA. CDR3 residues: CSFTGTYGYTF. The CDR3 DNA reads TGCAGTTTTACGGGGACTTATGGCTACACCTTC.

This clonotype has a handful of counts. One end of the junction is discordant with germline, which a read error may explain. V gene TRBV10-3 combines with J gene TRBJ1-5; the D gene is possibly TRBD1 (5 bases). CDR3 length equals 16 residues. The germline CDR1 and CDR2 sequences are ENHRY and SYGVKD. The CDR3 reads CASSYSGGSGNQPQHF. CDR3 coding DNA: TGTGCCAGCAGTTACTCGGGGGGGTCGGGCAATCAGCCCCAGCATTTT.

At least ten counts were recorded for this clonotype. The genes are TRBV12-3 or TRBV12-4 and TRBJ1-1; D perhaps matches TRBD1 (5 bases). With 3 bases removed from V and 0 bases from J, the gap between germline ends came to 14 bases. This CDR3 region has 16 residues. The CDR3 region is CASSFDLRGMNTEAFF. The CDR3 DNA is TGTGCCAGCAGTTTTGATCTCCGGGGCATGAACACTGAAGCTTTCTTT.

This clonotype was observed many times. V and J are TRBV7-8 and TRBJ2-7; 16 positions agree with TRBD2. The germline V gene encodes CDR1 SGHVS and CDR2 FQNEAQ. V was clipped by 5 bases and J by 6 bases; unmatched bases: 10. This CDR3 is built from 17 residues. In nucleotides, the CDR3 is TGTGCCAGCAGCAGGGGGACTAGCGGGAGGGACCGTAGCGAGCAGTACTTC. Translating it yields CASSRGTSGRDRSEQYF.

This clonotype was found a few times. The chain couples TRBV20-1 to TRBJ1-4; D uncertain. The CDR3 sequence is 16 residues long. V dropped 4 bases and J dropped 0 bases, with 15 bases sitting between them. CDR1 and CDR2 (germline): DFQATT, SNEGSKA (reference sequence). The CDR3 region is CSATRRVDATNEKLFF. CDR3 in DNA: TGCAGTGCTACCCGACGGGTAGATGCAACTAATGAAAAACTGTTTTTT.

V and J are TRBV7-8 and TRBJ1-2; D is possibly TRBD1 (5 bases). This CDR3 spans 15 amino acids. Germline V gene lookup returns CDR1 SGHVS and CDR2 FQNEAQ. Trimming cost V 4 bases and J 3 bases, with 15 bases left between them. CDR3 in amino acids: CASSSGTRRDYGYTF. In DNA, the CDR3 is TGTGCCAGCAGCTCGGGGACCCGACGGGACTATGGCTACACCTTC.

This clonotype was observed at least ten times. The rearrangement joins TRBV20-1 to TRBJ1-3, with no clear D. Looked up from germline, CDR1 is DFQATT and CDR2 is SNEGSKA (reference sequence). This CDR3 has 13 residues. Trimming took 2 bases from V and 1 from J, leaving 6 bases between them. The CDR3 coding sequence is TGCAGTGCTAGACAGGATTCTGGAAACACCATATATTTT. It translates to CSARQDSGNTIYF.

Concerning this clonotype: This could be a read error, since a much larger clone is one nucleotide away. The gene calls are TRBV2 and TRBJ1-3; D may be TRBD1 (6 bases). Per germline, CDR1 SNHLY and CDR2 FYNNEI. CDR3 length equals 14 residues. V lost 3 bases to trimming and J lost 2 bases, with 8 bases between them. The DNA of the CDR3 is TGTGCCAGCAGTGACGGACAGACTGGAAACACCATATATTTT. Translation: CASSDGQTGNTIYF.

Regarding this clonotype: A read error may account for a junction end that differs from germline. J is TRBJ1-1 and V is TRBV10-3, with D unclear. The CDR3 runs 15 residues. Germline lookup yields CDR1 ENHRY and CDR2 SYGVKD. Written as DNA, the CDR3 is TGTGCCAGCAGTCCTATTCTGGGTAAGAACACTGAAGCTTTCTTT. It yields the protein CASSPILGKNTEAFF.

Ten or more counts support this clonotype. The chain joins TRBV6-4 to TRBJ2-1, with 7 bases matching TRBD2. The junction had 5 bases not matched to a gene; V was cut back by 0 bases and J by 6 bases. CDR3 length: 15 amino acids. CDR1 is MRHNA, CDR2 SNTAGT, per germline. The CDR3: CASSDSIGLVNEQFF. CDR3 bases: TGTGCCAGCAGTGACTCGATAGGACTAGTCAATGAGCAGTTCTTC.

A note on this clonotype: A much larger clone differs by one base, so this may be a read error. The chain's CDR3 is CASSVDVRPNTEAFF. The DNA of the CDR3 is TGTGCCAGCAGCGTAGACGTCCGACCGAACACTGAAGCTTTCTTT. The chain joins TRBV9 to TRBJ1-1; D not resolved. V lost 0 bases and J 1 base, leaving 10 bases between the germline ends. The CDR3 totals 15 residues. Germline V gene data show CDR1 as SGDLS and CDR2 as YYNGEE.

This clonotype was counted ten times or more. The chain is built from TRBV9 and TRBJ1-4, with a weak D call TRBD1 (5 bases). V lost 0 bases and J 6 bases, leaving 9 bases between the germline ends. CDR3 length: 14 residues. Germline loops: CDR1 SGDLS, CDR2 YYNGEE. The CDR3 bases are TGTGCCAGCAGCGTAGCTGGAGGGGATGAAAAACTGTTTTTT. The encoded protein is CASSVAGGDEKLFF.